The 29 T cell receptor beta chains below all came from one sample that was sequenced in a study of blood T cell repertoires in COVID-19. Clones were read by immunoSEQ multiplex PCR, and TCRdb kept only the in-frame ones, dropping some. The table has 200,000 or so clones, around 81% seen once. Sample: PBMCs or T cells enriched from blood (not recorded which). The receptors derive from a woman in her thirties or forties with acute COVID-19.

The chain joins TRBV7-2 to TRBJ1-6; tentative D call: TRBD1 (6 bases). V gave up 5 bases and J gave up 9 bases, with 17 bases separating them. The CDR3 has 15 amino acids. Germline V gene lookup returns CDR1 SGHTA and CDR2 FQGNSA. The CDR3 loop reads CASSPPAGVGSPLHF. The CDR3 DNA reads as TGTGCCAGCAGCCCCCCGGCAGGGGTAGGTTCACCCCTCCACTTT.

This chain joins TRBV11-3 and TRBJ2-3; possible D gene TRBD1, 6 bases. Germline values: CDR1 SGHNT, CDR2 YENEEA. The CDR3 totals 14 residues. Trimming left V 1 base short and J 6 bases short, with 11 bases between. The CDR3: CASSLGSGEDTQYF. The CDR3 DNA follows: TGTGCCAGCAGCTTAGGCTCAGGGGAGGATACGCAGTATTTT.

The chain has TRBV5-4 and TRBJ2-2; tentative D call: TRBD2 (5 bases). Germline CDR1 reads SGHNT; CDR2 reads YYREEE (reference sequence). V lost 3 bases, J lost 2 bases, and 14 bases lay in between. This CDR3 is 16 amino acids long. The CDR3 region is CASSSGMTSNTGELFF. CDR3 sequence (DNA): TGTGCCAGCAGCTCCGGGATGACATCAAACACCGGGGAGCTGTTTTTT.

The chain carries TRBV5-5 and TRBJ2-5; possibly TRBD2 for D (5 bases). Looked up from germline, CDR1 is SGHKS and CDR2 is YYEKEE (reference sequence). The CDR3 loop spans 15 amino acids. The V end lost 2 bases, the J end lost 5 bases, and 16 bases lay between the germline ends. DNA of the CDR3: TGTGCCAGCAGCTTAGGGCTAAGTAGCGTTGAGACCCAGTACTTC. This encodes CASSLGLSSVETQYF. Full variable domain (remainder filled in from reference TRBV5-5 and TRBJ2-5): DAGVTQSPTHLIKTRGQQVTLRCSPISGHKSVSWYQQVLGQGPQFIFQYYEKEERGRGNFPDRFSARQFPNYSSELNVNALLLGDSALYLCASSLGLSSVETQYFGPGTRLLVL.

The gene calls are TRBV5-1 and TRBJ2-2; tentative D call: TRBD1 (5 bases). V lost 4 bases and J 3 bases, leaving 10 bases between the germline ends. The CDR3 has 14 amino acids. Germline CDR1 reads SGHRS; CDR2 reads YFSETQ. The DNA of the CDR3 is TGCGCCAGCAGCCCCCCAGGGCACACCGGGGAGCTGTTTTTT. Amino acid sequence: CASSPPGHTGELFF.

This rearrangement joins TRBV5-6 to TRBJ2-7; perhaps TRBD2 as D (6 bases). Germline CDR1 SGHDT, CDR2 YYEEEE. V was clipped by 2 bases and J by 1 base, with 19 bases between them. This CDR3 contains 17 residues. Here the CDR3 reads CASSFGQRAITSYEQYF. DNA of the CDR3: TGTGCCAGCAGCTTTGGCCAGCGGGCGATTACTTCCTACGAGCAGTACTTC.

The V and J genes are TRBV30 and TRBJ1-2; D is unclear. Trimming left V 3 bases short and J 3 bases short, with 11 bases between. The CDR3 is made up of 13 amino acids. Germline V gene data show CDR1 as GTSNPN and CDR2 as SVGIG (reference sequence). The CDR3 sequence: CAWSAIDYYGYTF. Written as DNA, the CDR3 is TGTGCCTGGAGCGCTATCGACTACTATGGCTACACCTTC.

This clone was seen a handful of times. The gene calls are TRBV30 and TRBJ1-1, with D possibly TRBD1 on 5 matching bases. Germline CDR1 and CDR2: GTSNPN and SVGIG (reference sequence). V was shortened by 1 base and J by 1 base, with 10 bases between the two germline ends. CDR3 length equals 14 residues. The CDR3 DNA reads as TGTGCCTGGAGTGAGGGGCAGAGGAACACTGAAGCTTTCTTT. This gives the protein CAWSEGQRNTEAFF.

The table lists this clone with a few counts. J is TRBJ2-7 and V is TRBV10-1; 8 positions match TRBD2. The CDR3 is made up of 14 amino acids. Germline V CDR1 and CDR2: WNHNN, SYGVQD (reference sequence). V lost 4 bases to trimming and J lost 7 bases; unmatched junction nucleotides: 9. CDR3: CASSASGGLVEQYF. CDR3 bases: TGCGCCAGCAGTGCCAGCGGGGGCCTCGTTGAGCAGTACTTC.

This CDR3 is CARGSTSFDEQFF. The CDR3 region has the DNA TGTGCCCGAGGGAGTACCTCCTTTGATGAGCAGTTCTTC. V and J are TRBV30 and TRBJ2-1; tentative D call: TRBD2 (5 bases). The CDR3 runs 13 residues. Germline V gene data show CDR1 as GTSNPN and CDR2 as SVGIG (reference sequence). V was clipped by 8 bases and J by 8 bases, with 19 bases between them.

The count of this clone is one. The chain links TRBV18 to TRBJ1-6; D gene ambiguous. The CDR3 sequence is 12 residues long. The V end was cut by 6 bases, the J end by 10 bases, with 10 bases between. Germline lookup yields CDR1 KGHSH and CDR2 LQKENI. In DNA, the CDR3 is TGTGCCAGCTCCCCAGCAGGATCACCCCTCCACTTT. Protein product: CASSPAGSPLHF.

This rearrangement joins TRBV4-3 to TRBJ2-2; tentative D call: TRBD1 (5 bases). V lost 2 bases and J lost 5, with 18 bases in between. The CDR3 is 17 amino acids. Germline CDR1 is LGHNA and CDR2 is YSLEER. Here the CDR3 reads CASSQSSRDLGTGELFF. The CDR3 coding sequence is TGCGCCAGCAGCCAATCTTCCAGGGATCTAGGGACCGGGGAGCTGTTTTTT.

The V and J genes are TRBV19 and TRBJ1-2, with D tentatively TRBD1 (6 bases). V lost 1 base and J lost 7, with 19 bases in between. The germline V gene encodes CDR1 LNHDA and CDR2 SQIVND (reference sequence). The CDR3 totals 16 residues. CDR3 in amino acids: CASSIARQASVVGYTF. The CDR3 DNA is TGTGCCAGTAGTATAGCCAGACAGGCTTCGGTCGTTGGCTACACCTTC.

V is TRBV27 and J is TRBJ1-1; D perhaps matches TRBD1 (6 bases). CDR1 MNHEY and CDR2 SMNVEV come from the germline V gene (reference sequence). The CDR3 sequence is 13 residues long. The V and J ends lost 5 bases and 7 bases respectively, with 14 bases between them. The DNA for the CDR3 is TGTGCCAGCAGTATCGGGGGGCCGAGTGAAGCTTTCTTT. Amino acids: CASSIGGPSEAFF.

This clone was seen a single time. J is TRBJ1-1 and V is TRBV6-5; D not resolved. This CDR3 has 10 amino acids. V lost 6 bases to trimming and J lost 4 bases, with 3 bases between them. CDR1 MNHEY and CDR2 SVGAGI come from the germline V gene. CDR3 amino acids: CASSGTEAFF. The CDR3 DNA is TGTGCCAGCAGCGGCACTGAAGCTTTCTTT.

The chain is built from TRBV5-6 and TRBJ2-1; 7 bases align to TRBD1. This CDR3 has 14 residues. V was clipped by 0 bases and J by 7 bases; unmatched bases: 4. In germline, CDR1 is SGHDT, CDR2 YYEEEE. CDR3 in DNA: TGTGCCAGCAGCTTGGTACAGGGGATAAATGAGCAGTTCTTC. As protein: CASSLVQGINEQFF.

This clone was observed a handful of times. The V and J genes are TRBV20-1 and TRBJ2-1; a weak D match, TRBD2 (6 bases). The germline gives CDR1 DFQATT, CDR2 SNEGSKA (reference sequence). The V gene lost 3 bases and the J gene lost 10 bases, with 10 bases spanning the gap. The CDR3 runs 11 residues. The CDR3, as DNA: TGCAGTGCTAGGGGGGGAATAGAGCAGTTCTTC. Protein product: CSARGGIEQFF.

This chain links TRBV7-9 with TRBJ2-5, with D possibly matching TRBD2 (5 bases). CDR1 is SEHNR and CDR2 is FQNEAQ in the germline V gene (reference sequence). V gave up 2 bases and J gave up 2 bases, with 12 bases separating them. This CDR3 contains 15 residues. The CDR3 here is CASSLSFGEQETQYF. The CDR3, as DNA: TGTGCCAGCAGCTTATCCTTTGGGGAGCAAGAGACCCAGTACTTC.

This rearrangement joins TRBV24-1 to TRBJ2-2, with D unresolved. CDR1 and CDR2 from the germline V gene are KGHDR and SFDVKD. The CDR3 runs to 16 residues. V was clipped by 0 bases and J by 4 bases, with 11 bases between them. The CDR3 loop is CATSDLDIHGTGELFF. CDR3 in DNA: TGTGCCACCAGTGATTTGGACATCCACGGCACCGGGGAGCTGTTTTTT.

A word on this clone: Other DNA sequences in the same sample also yield this CDR3. The genes are TRBV9 and TRBJ1-1; D is unclear. CDR1 SGDLS and CDR2 YYNGEE come from the germline V gene. The CDR3 spans 13 residues. The germline V and J ends were trimmed by 0 bases and 1 base, with 4 bases remaining between them. DNA for the CDR3: TGTGCCAGCAGCGTAGCGGGGAACACTGAAGCTTTCTTT. This encodes CASSVAGNTEAFF.

The J gene is TRBJ2-4, the V gene TRBV2; D may be TRBD1 (5 bases). Between the trimmed V and J ends, which lost 0 bases and 4 bases, there was a span of 7 bases. The CDR3 length is 14 residues. CDR1 is SNHLY and CDR2 is FYNNEI in the germline V gene. The CDR3 region is CASSEAPGKNIQYF. The CDR3 DNA is TGTGCCAGCAGTGAAGCGCCAGGGAAAAACATTCAGTACTTC.

The chain employs TRBV19 and TRBJ1-1, with unresolved D. Germline CDR1 and CDR2: LNHDA and SQIVND (reference sequence). Trimming left V 8 bases short and J 5 bases short, with 18 bases between. The length of the CDR3 is 14 residues. The CDR3 nucleotides read TGTGCCAGTGGCCCCGTGGGGAGTGTTACTGAAGCTTTCTTT. Encoded protein: CASGPVGSVTEAFF.

The chain recombines TRBV7-2 with TRBJ1-2; TRBD1 agrees at 9 bases. Trimming took 3 bases from V and 6 from J; bases not matched to a gene: 5. CDR1 SGHTA and CDR2 FQGNSA come from the germline V gene. The CDR3 runs 14 residues. CDR3 protein: CASSFDRGSDGYTF. DNA of the CDR3: TGTGCCAGCAGCTTTGACAGGGGGTCAGATGGCTACACCTTC.

The chain recombines TRBV11-2 with TRBJ2-5; no firm D call. This CDR3 is built from 17 residues. Germline V gene lookup returns CDR1 SGHAT and CDR2 FQNNGV. V was shortened by 2 bases and J by 1 base, with 17 bases between the two germline ends. The CDR3 bases are TGTGCCAGCAGCTTAATGATACGAGCCATCATCCAAGAGACCCAGTACTTC. This translates into CASSLMIRAIIQETQYF.

The chain has TRBV5-1 and TRBJ2-2, with 11 bases identical to TRBD2. There are 16 residues in the CDR3. The germline gives CDR1 SGHRS, CDR2 YFSETQ. V was pared by 5 bases and J by 5 bases, with 8 bases of the junction left unmatched. CDR3 bases: TGCGCCAGCAGAGTACTAGCGGGAGATAAGACCGGGGAGCTGTTTTTT. This sequence encodes CASRVLAGDKTGELFF.

The chain couples TRBV28 to TRBJ2-7; D is possibly TRBD1 (6 bases). V shed 5 bases and J shed 7 bases, with 18 bases lying between them. The V gene's germline CDR1 is MDHEN and CDR2 SYDVKM. The length of the CDR3 is 14 residues. The CDR3 region is CASSLTGTTGEQYF. In DNA, the CDR3 is TGTGCCAGCAGTCTAACCGGGACAACGGGAGAGCAGTACTTC.

The CDR3 coding sequence is TGCGCCAGCAGTGATCCCGGGGGGACCTCAGATACGCAGTATTTT. Amino acids: CASSDPGGTSDTQYF. The rearrangement links TRBV10-1 to TRBJ2-3; 7 bases align to TRBD2. The V segment lost 3 bases and the J segment 4 bases; nucleotides outside the gene matches: 7. The CDR3 is made up of 15 amino acids. The germline gives CDR1 WNHNN, CDR2 SYGVQD (reference sequence).

This chain links TRBV28 with TRBJ2-1; no firm D call. The CDR3 contains 12 residues. The V end lost 5 bases, the J end lost 6 bases, and 8 bases lay between the germline ends. Germline CDR1 is MDHEN and CDR2 is SYDVKM. CDR3 sequence reads: CASSAQANEQFF. Here the CDR3 DNA reads TGTGCCAGCAGTGCTCAAGCCAATGAGCAGTTCTTC.

The chain is built from TRBV4-3 and TRBJ2-3; 13 bases align to TRBD2. Germline-derived CDR1 and CDR2 are LGHNA and YSLEER. The V and J ends lost 1 base and 5 bases, in that order; junction bases with no gene match: 9. The CDR3 runs 18 residues. CDR3 sequence (DNA): TGCGCCAGCAGCCAAGGGGGGGGACTAGCGGGATTCGGAGATACGCAGTATTTT. Translated, it gives CASSQGGGLAGFGDTQYF.